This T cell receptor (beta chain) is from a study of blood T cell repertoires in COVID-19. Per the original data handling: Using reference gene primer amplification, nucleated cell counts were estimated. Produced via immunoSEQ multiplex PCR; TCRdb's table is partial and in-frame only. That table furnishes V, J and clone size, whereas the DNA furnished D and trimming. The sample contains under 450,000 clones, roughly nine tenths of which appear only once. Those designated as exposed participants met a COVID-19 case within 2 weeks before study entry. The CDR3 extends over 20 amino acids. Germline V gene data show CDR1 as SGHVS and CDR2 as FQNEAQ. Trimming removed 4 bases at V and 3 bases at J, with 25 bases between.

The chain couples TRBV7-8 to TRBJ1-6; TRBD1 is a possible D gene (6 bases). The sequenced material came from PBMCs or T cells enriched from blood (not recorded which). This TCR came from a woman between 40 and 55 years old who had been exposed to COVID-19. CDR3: CASSSTQGFDPGNYNSPLHF. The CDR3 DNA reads TGTGCCAGCAGCTCCACCCAGGGGTTCGACCCTGGCAACTATAATTCACCCCTCCACTTT.